One and the same sample provided the 31 T cell receptor beta chains below, sequenced in a study of T cell changes during pregnancy in multiple sclerosis. Sequencing used immunoSEQ multiplex PCR; TCRdb keeps in-frame clones, though not all of them. Of about 69,000 clones detected, less than 90% appear once; the ten largest clones hold approximately 3.4%. The sample consisted of peripheral blood, taken before pregnancy. All receptors come from a female donor with multiple sclerosis, enrolled in a pregnancy study.

The CDR3 here is CAISDNTYTEAFF. The CDR3 DNA reads as TGTGCCATCAGTGATAACACATACACTGAAGCTTTCTTT. The chain uses TRBV10-3 and TRBJ1-1; unclear D gene. Germline V gene lookup returns CDR1 ENHRY and CDR2 SYGVKD. The V and J ends lost 3 bases and 3 bases respectively, with 8 bases between them. This CDR3 is built from 13 residues.

This chain connects TRBV5-4 to TRBJ2-5, with a possible D match to TRBD2 (7 bases). CDR3 length: 16 amino acids. Germline V lookup: CDR1 SGHNT, CDR2 YYREEE (reference sequence). V was pared by 3 bases and J by 4 bases, with 19 bases between. CDR3 residues: CASSSGGGRVRETQYF. The CDR3 DNA reads as TGTGCCAGCAGCTCGGGCGGGGGCAGGGTACGAGAGACCCAGTACTTC.

The chain employs TRBV5-1 and TRBJ2-7; TRBD2 is a possible D gene (5 bases). V shed 2 bases and J shed 6 bases, with 15 bases lying between them. Germline CDR1 is SGHRS and CDR2 is YFSETQ. This CDR3 contains 14 residues. The CDR3 loop reads CASSLSLEAAEQYF. CDR3 nucleotide sequence: TGCGCCAGCAGCTTAAGTCTGGAGGCGGCCGAGCAGTACTTC.

The chain links TRBV6-1 to TRBJ2-2; 8 positions match TRBD2. From germline, CDR1 is MNHNS and CDR2 SASEGT. This CDR3 comprises 15 residues. V was pared by 3 bases and J by 8 bases, with 8 bases of the junction left unmatched. The CDR3 spells CASSDQAGASGELFF. The CDR3, as DNA: TGTGCCAGCAGTGATCAAGCGGGAGCGTCGGGGGAGCTGTTTTTT.

This chain joins TRBV7-9 and TRBJ1-2; 10 bases match TRBD1. The trim removed 6 bases at V and 8 bases at J, leaving 9 bases unmatched. CDR3 size: 14 residues. CDR1 SEHNR and CDR2 FQNEAQ come from the germline V gene (reference sequence). The CDR3 loop reads CASRRPGQGMGYTF. As DNA, the CDR3 is TGTGCCAGCAGACGTCCGGGACAGGGGATGGGCTACACCTTC.

This clone was observed once. The chain's CDR3 is CASSYSRGGGITEAFF. Written as DNA, the CDR3 is TGTGCCAGCAGTTACTCGAGGGGGGGTGGTATCACTGAAGCTTTCTTT. The V gene is TRBV6-5, the J gene TRBJ1-1, with D possibly matching TRBD1 (6 bases). V was shortened by 0 bases and J by 4 bases, with 15 bases between the two germline ends. Per the germline V gene, CDR1 is MNHEY and CDR2 is SVGAGI. This CDR3 region has 16 residues.

V is TRBV29-1 and J is TRBJ1-1; D unclear. The length of the CDR3 is 13 residues. Between the trimmed V and J ends, which lost 1 base and 9 bases, there was a span of 15 bases. Germline loops: CDR1 SQVTM, CDR2 ANQGSEA. Written as DNA, the CDR3 is TGCAGCGTTGAAGTTTCCCCGAGTCTGAAAGCTTTCTTT. Its translation is CSVEVSPSLKAFF.

In this sample, this clone turned up once. The gene calls are TRBV27 and TRBJ1-5; D remains unclear. Germline-derived CDR1 and CDR2 are MNHEY and SMNVEV (reference sequence). Deletions cut 7 bases from V and 6 bases from J, with 19 bases between. This CDR3 is built from 15 residues. CDR3 sequence reads: CASIRGRKGVQPQHF. The CDR3 nucleotides read TGTGCCAGCATTCGCGGGAGGAAGGGCGTTCAGCCCCAGCATTTT.

The chain links TRBV5-1 to TRBJ1-1; maybe TRBD1 (5 bases). Trimming removed 2 bases from V and 1 base from J, with 9 bases in between. CDR1 and CDR2 from the germline V gene are SGHRS and YFSETQ. The CDR3 is 14 amino acids. CDR3 DNA: TGCGCCAGCAGCTTAGCGGGGGGGAACACTGAAGCTTTCTTT. It specifies CASSLAGGNTEAFF.

The rearrangement links TRBV29-1 to TRBJ2-5; D is possibly TRBD2 (6 bases). In germline, CDR1 is SQVTM, CDR2 ANQGSEA. The length of the CDR3 is 12 residues. V was pared by 6 bases and J by 4 bases, with 12 bases between. The CDR3 bases are TGCAGCGTGGGGGACTCCGGAGAGACCCAGTACTTC. This translates into CSVGDSGETQYF.

The chain carries TRBV2 and TRBJ2-7; TRBD2 aligns across 12 bases. In germline, CDR1 is SNHLY, CDR2 FYNNEI. This CDR3 has 16 amino acids. V was clipped by 6 bases and J by 2 bases; unmatched bases: 8. CDR3 amino acids: CASSPTSGGTAYEQYF. The CDR3 DNA is TGTGCCAGCAGCCCTACTAGCGGGGGGACCGCCTACGAGCAGTACTTC.

The CDR3 here is CASSLDRSIDNSPLHF. CDR3 bases: TGTGCCAGCTCTCTGGACAGGTCTATCGATAATTCACCCCTCCACTTT. This sequence joins TRBV18 and TRBJ1-6, with TRBD1 matching 7 bases. Germline trimming cut 6 bases from V and 5 bases from J; bases unmatched to any gene: 10. The CDR3 is 16 amino acids. CDR1 and CDR2 (germline): KGHSH, LQKENI. Using reference TRBV18 and TRBJ1-6 for the parts outside the CDR3, the full variable domain is NAGVMQNPRHLVRRRGQEARLRCSPMKGHSHVYWYRQLPEEGLKFMVYLQKENIIDESGMPKERFSAEFPKEGPSILRIQQVVRGDSAAYFCASSLDRSIDNSPLHFGNGTRLTVT.

The V and J genes are TRBV6-6 and TRBJ2-1, with D possibly being TRBD1 (6 bases). V lost 2 bases and J lost 8, with 13 bases in between. Germline values: CDR1 MNHNY, CDR2 SVGAGI (reference sequence). The CDR3 runs to 14 residues. The CDR3 bases are TGTGCCAGCAGTTACGCCTCAGGGGCCGATGAGCAGTTCTTC. Protein product: CASSYASGADEQFF.

The CDR3 loop is CSVEQGAPNEQFF. The CDR3 region has the DNA TGCAGCGTTGAACAGGGGGCCCCCAATGAGCAGTTCTTC. The rearrangement uses TRBV29-1 and TRBJ2-1, with 8 bases aligning to TRBD1. Germline-derived CDR1 and CDR2 are SQVTM and ANQGSEA. The ends lost 2 bases at V and 6 bases at J; junction bases unmatched: 3. The CDR3 is made up of 13 amino acids.

The chain employs TRBV30 and TRBJ1-2; D is unresolved. The V and J ends lost 0 bases and 2 bases respectively, with 7 bases between them. The germline gives CDR1 GTSNPN, CDR2 SVGIG (reference sequence). This CDR3 is 13 amino acids long. CDR3 in amino acids: CAWSVSANYGYTF. Written as DNA, the CDR3 is TGTGCCTGGAGTGTAAGCGCCAACTATGGCTACACCTTC.

The chain combines TRBV6-5 with TRBJ1-5; D ambiguous. Germline V CDR1 and CDR2: MNHEY, SVGAGI. Trimming stripped 4 bases from V and 4 bases from J, with 8 bases between. The CDR3 consists of 13 residues. The CDR3 nucleotides are TGTGCCAGCAGTTTTAACAGTAATCAGCCCCAGCATTTT. It yields the protein CASSFNSNQPQHF.

V gene TRBV9 combines with J gene TRBJ1-2; weak D call: TRBD1 (6 bases). The V end was cut by 3 bases, the J end by 8 bases, with 14 bases between. The V gene's germline CDR1 is SGDLS and CDR2 YYNGEE. The CDR3 consists of 13 residues. The CDR3 region is CASSGGQFRGYTF. The CDR3 DNA reads as TGTGCCAGCAGCGGCGGACAGTTCAGGGGCTACACCTTC.

The CDR3 protein is CASSIEGGAQETQYF. The DNA for the CDR3 is TGTGCCAGTAGTATTGAAGGCGGGGCCCAAGAGACCCAGTACTTC. The chain uses TRBV19 and TRBJ2-5; D might be TRBD2 (6 bases). The germline V and J ends were trimmed by 3 bases and 1 base, with 12 bases remaining between them. The CDR3 spans 15 residues. Per germline, CDR1 LNHDA and CDR2 SQIVND (reference sequence).

The chain uses TRBV5-8 and TRBJ2-1; a weak D match, TRBD2 (7 bases). Trimming stripped 3 bases from V and 5 bases from J, with 15 bases between. Germline-derived CDR1 and CDR2 are SGHTS and YDEGEE. There are 15 residues in the CDR3. DNA of the CDR3: TGTGCCAGCAGCTGGGGAGGGACAACCAACAATGAGCAGTTCTTC. It yields the protein CASSWGGTTNNEQFF.

This clone was observed once. The chain employs TRBV5-1 and TRBJ2-2; tentatively, D is TRBD2 (6 bases). In germline, CDR1 is SGHRS, CDR2 YFSETQ. With 1 base removed from V and 4 bases from J, the gap between germline ends came to 17 bases. The CDR3 consists of 17 residues. CDR3 DNA sequence: TGCGCCAGCAGCTTGCAACCCGGGATCGGGGGCACCGGGGAGCTGTTTTTT. It codes for CASSLQPGIGGTGELFF.

V is TRBV7-2 and J is TRBJ2-5; 13 nucleotides align to TRBD2. In germline, CDR1 is SGHTA, CDR2 FQGNSA. CDR3 length: 16 amino acids. The junction had 2 bases not matched to a gene; V was cut back by 2 bases and J by 2 bases. The CDR3 is CASSLMTSGGQETQYF. The CDR3 DNA follows: TGTGCCAGCAGCTTAATGACTAGCGGGGGGCAAGAGACCCAGTACTTC.

The V gene is TRBV7-2, the J gene TRBJ1-5, with 7 bases aligning to TRBD1. This CDR3 comprises 15 residues. The V gene's germline CDR1 is SGHTA and CDR2 FQGNSA. V was pared by 2 bases and J by 3 bases, with 4 bases of the junction left unmatched. CDR3 region: CASSLTGEPNQPQHF. CDR3 sequence (DNA): TGTGCCAGCAGCTTAACAGGGGAGCCCAATCAGCCCCAGCATTTT.

The gene calls are TRBV23-1 and TRBJ2-7; 9 bases agree with TRBD2. TRBV23-1 is known as an ORF, though its function is uncertain. With V trimmed by 2 bases and J by 4 bases, 21 bases remained unmatched. CDR3 length: 20 amino acids. The chain's CDR3 is CASSQKSPIGASGTQYEQYF. CDR3 DNA sequence: TGCGCCAGCAGTCAAAAATCCCCAATTGGAGCTAGCGGGACTCAGTACGAGCAGTACTTC.

This sequence joins TRBV5-8 and TRBJ2-7; tentatively, D is TRBD1 (6 bases). The V and J ends lost 0 bases and 7 bases respectively, with 14 bases between them. The germline CDR1 and CDR2 sequences are SGHTS and YDEGEE. This CDR3 has 14 residues. The DNA for the CDR3 is TGTGCCAGCAGCTTGGTTCGTCTGAGGGGGGAGCAGTACTTC. Residues: CASSLVRLRGEQYF. Filled out from reference TRBV5-8 and TRBJ2-7, the complete variable domain reads EAGVTQSPTHLIKTRGQQATLRCSPISGHTSVYWYQQALGLGLQFLLWYDEGEERNRGNFPPRFSGRQFPNYSSELNVNALELEDSALYLCASSLVRLRGEQYFGPGTRLTVT.

The chain is built from TRBV28 and TRBJ2-5; D is possibly TRBD2 (6 bases). Germline CDR1 MDHEN, CDR2 SYDVKM. Trimming cost V 2 bases and J 4 bases, with 8 bases left between them. CDR3 length: 13 residues. In DNA, the CDR3 is TGTGCCAGCAGTTTAGGAGGGGCAGAGACCCAGTACTTC. It codes for CASSLGGAETQYF.

This clone appeared a few times. Other nucleotide sequences in the sample specify the same CDR3. The chain combines TRBV6-5 with TRBJ1-2, with 9 bases identical to TRBD1. Germline CDR1 MNHEY, CDR2 SVGAGI. Losses at the gene ends were 8 bases for V and 5 bases for J; bases not matched to a gene: 3. The CDR3 has 12 amino acids. The CDR3 spells CASWTGDYGYTF. In nucleotides, the CDR3 is TGTGCCAGCTGGACAGGGGATTATGGCTACACCTTC.

This chain joins TRBV19 and TRBJ2-1; 8 positions agree with TRBD2. CDR1 is LNHDA and CDR2 is SQIVND in the germline V gene (reference sequence). V shed 3 bases and J 2 bases; nucleotides not matched to a gene: 3. The CDR3 spans 15 residues. The chain's CDR3 is CASSMDGGAYNEQFF. The DNA for the CDR3 is TGTGCCAGTAGTATGGACGGGGGGGCCTACAATGAGCAGTTCTTC.

The chain carries TRBV2 and TRBJ2-2, with TRBD1 matching 7 bases. CDR3 size: 16 residues. The V gene's germline CDR1 is SNHLY and CDR2 FYNNEI. V trimming: 5 bases; J trimming: 4 bases; junction bases outside the gene matches: 10. The CDR3 reads CASSSRQGGGTGELFF. DNA of the CDR3: TGTGCCAGCAGTAGTCGACAGGGTGGTGGCACCGGGGAGCTGTTTTTT.

The rearrangement uses TRBV6-5 and TRBJ2-7; TRBD2 might be the D (5 bases). V lost 0 bases, J lost 0 bases, and 12 bases lay in between. CDR1 is MNHEY and CDR2 is SVGAGI in the germline V gene. The CDR3 is 16 residues long. The CDR3 loop reads CASSYSSDSNSYEQYF. CDR3 nucleotides: TGTGCCAGCAGTTACTCTAGCGACTCTAACTCCTACGAGCAGTACTTC.

This rearrangement joins TRBV29-1 to TRBJ2-7; 7 bases map to TRBD1. The germline gives CDR1 SQVTM, CDR2 ANQGSEA. Losses at the gene ends were 6 bases for V and 2 bases for J; bases not matched to a gene: 7. There are 13 residues in the CDR3. CDR3: CSVQTGDAYEQYF. In DNA, the CDR3 is TGCAGCGTCCAAACAGGGGACGCCTACGAGCAGTACTTC.

Remarks on this clone: Other DNA sequences from this sample encode an identical CDR3 as well. The V call is TRBV2, the J call TRBJ1-1; no reliable D call. This CDR3 region has 13 residues. V shed 4 bases and J shed 2 bases, with 8 bases lying between them. Germline loops: CDR1 SNHLY, CDR2 FYNNEI. The CDR3 reads CASSVRSNTEAFF. The CDR3 nucleotides read TGTGCCAGCAGTGTGAGGTCCAACACTGAAGCTTTCTTT.